This T cell receptor beta chain originates from a study of cytomegalovirus exposure and HLA in healthy donors. The overall study: The use of the same platform for the 95 to 150 validation repertoires and the 666 first-cohort repertoires was reported by a later analysis. Overall study findings and caveats: In vitro experiments confirmed that a few CMV-associated chains were specific for CMV antigens.

This table comes from immunoSEQ multiplex PCR, and its TCRdb copy is limited to in-frame clones, with some not included. The table has roughly 240,000 clones, about 86% seen once. On this clone itself: The antigen is undetermined.

This TCR was recovered from a man aged 18 to 30 in good health and CMV-seronegative. Sequenced input: PBMCs.

In DNA, the CDR3 is TGTGCCAGCAGGCGGGGGGCAGCCCAAGAGACCCAGTACTTC. Encoded protein: CASRRGAAQETQYF. V usage is TRBV6-5 and J usage is TRBJ2-5; TRBD2 aligns across 8 bases. The length of the CDR3 is 14 residues. The trim removed 6 bases at V and 1 base at J, leaving 4 bases unmatched. From germline, CDR1 is MNHEY and CDR2 SVGAGI.